The 20 T cell receptor beta chains listed next were all sequenced from one sample in a study of T cell responses to AZD1222 COVID-19 vaccine. Clones were sequenced by immunoSEQ multiplex PCR, and TCRdb holds only the in-frame ones, with some missing. This table has roughly 99,000 clones, more than 70% appearing once. Source: peripheral blood, taken on day 0 of AZD1222 vaccination. The receptor source for this set is an adult in good health.

The chain employs TRBV2 and TRBJ2-5, with no clear D. The germline V gene has CDR1 SNHLY and CDR2 FYNNEI. Deletions cut 3 bases from V and 5 bases from J, with 10 bases between. The CDR3 has 13 residues. In nucleotides, the CDR3 is TGTGCCAGCAGTGAGCTGCCTTGGGAGACCCAGTACTTC. Protein sequence: CASSELPWETQYF. Drawing the rest from reference TRBV2 and TRBJ2-5, the complete variable domain is EPEVTQTPSHQVTQMGQEVILRCVPISNHLYFYWYRQILGQKVEFLVSFYNNEISEKSEIFDDQFSVERPDGSNFTLKIRSTKLEDSAMYFCASSELPWETQYFGPGTRLLVL.

The CDR3 spells CASSFVGGGEAFF. The CDR3 region has the DNA TGTGCCAGCAGTTTCGTGGGGGGAGGTGAAGCTTTCTTT. The J gene is TRBJ1-1, the V gene TRBV27, with TRBD1 as a possible D gene (5 bases). Germline CDR1 MNHEY, CDR2 SMNVEV (reference sequence). CDR3 length: 13 amino acids. V was shortened by 3 bases and J by 7 bases, with 12 bases between the two germline ends.

This clone was seen only a few times. The chain joins TRBV7-2 to TRBJ1-5; 9 bases map to TRBD1. V lost 4 bases and J lost 2; bases outside the gene matches: 6. The CDR3 has 16 amino acids. The germline V gene has CDR1 SGHTA and CDR2 FQGNSA. CDR3 nucleotide sequence: TGTGCCAGCAGCTCGGGACAGGGACAGGGCAATCAGCCCCAGCATTTT. This translates into CASSSGQGQGNQPQHF.

The chain combines TRBV24-1 with TRBJ2-3; D uncertain. V lost 4 bases to trimming and J lost 3 bases, with 10 bases between them. Germline V gene data show CDR1 as KGHDR and CDR2 as SFDVKD. The CDR3 consists of 14 residues. This CDR3 reads CATSDPQQTDTQYF. The DNA of the CDR3 is TGTGCCACCAGTGACCCTCAGCAGACAGATACGCAGTATTTT.

A few counts support this clone. V gene TRBV12-3 or TRBV12-4 combines with J gene TRBJ1-5, with D hard to call. The ends were cut back, 6 bases at V and 0 bases at J, with 3 bases in the middle. This CDR3 has 12 residues. The CDR3 loop is CASRISNQPQHF. The CDR3 DNA sequence: TGTGCCAGCAGGATTAGCAATCAGCCCCAGCATTTT.

The CDR3 sequence is CASKTGGSYNEQFF. In DNA, the CDR3 is TGTGCCAGTAAAACAGGGGGGTCCTACAATGAGCAGTTCTTC. The chain uses TRBV7-2 and TRBJ2-1, with 8 nucleotides matching TRBD1. The CDR3 is made up of 14 amino acids. V lost 9 bases, J lost 1 base, and 5 bases stayed unmatched. CDR1 is SGHTA, CDR2 FQGNSA, per germline.

The chain combines TRBV11-2 with TRBJ2-3; TRBD1 agrees at 9 bases. The CDR3 spans 15 residues. The germline gives CDR1 SGHAT, CDR2 FQNNGV. J was trimmed by 2 bases and V by 4 bases; bases with no gene match: 4. The CDR3 here is CASSSQGASTDTQYF. The CDR3 region has the DNA TGTGCCAGCAGCTCACAGGGGGCCTCCACAGATACGCAGTATTTT.

This clone was seen a single time. The chain carries TRBV7-9 and TRBJ2-1; D unresolved. Trimming left V 3 bases short and J 5 bases short, with 8 bases between. The CDR3 contains 13 residues. Germline lookup yields CDR1 SEHNR and CDR2 FQNEAQ (reference sequence). In DNA, the CDR3 is TGTGCCAGCAGCTTGAGGTGGGACAATGAGCAGTTCTTC. Translating it yields CASSLRWDNEQFF.

This rearrangement joins TRBV5-5 to TRBJ2-3, with 8 bases aligning to TRBD2. The CDR3 loop spans 13 amino acids. Germline V gives CDR1 SGHKS, CDR2 YYEKEE (reference sequence). Germline trimming cut 4 bases from V and 6 bases from J; bases unmatched to any gene: 4. DNA of the CDR3: TGTGCCAGCAGCCTAAGCGGGAGTGATACGCAGTATTTT. It translates to CASSLSGSDTQYF.

CDR3 in amino acids: CASSYSDSTGIEQYF. The CDR3 nucleotides read TGTGCCAGCAGTTACTCTGACTCGACAGGGATCGAGCAGTACTTC. The gene calls are TRBV6-5 and TRBJ2-7, with 7 positions matching TRBD1. CDR1 and CDR2 (germline): MNHEY, SVGAGI. The CDR3 is 15 residues long. V dropped 0 bases and J dropped 6; count of bases not matched to a gene: 8.

The chain couples TRBV28 to TRBJ2-7; 9 bases match TRBD2. Germline-derived CDR1 and CDR2 are MDHEN and SYDVKM. The CDR3 is 16 amino acids. Germline trimming cut 3 bases from V and 2 bases from J; bases unmatched to any gene: 8. The CDR3 protein is CASSFVGSGRPYEQYF. The CDR3 nucleotides are TGTGCCAGCAGTTTCGTGGGTAGCGGGAGACCCTACGAGCAGTACTTC.

This clone has a handful of counts. The chain uses TRBV9 and TRBJ2-3; D not certain. The ends were cut back, 3 bases at V and 2 bases at J, with 7 bases in the middle. The CDR3 length is 13 residues. The germline V gene encodes CDR1 SGDLS and CDR2 YYNGEE. DNA of the CDR3: TGTGCCAGCAGCGCAACCTCCACAGATACGCAGTATTTT. Encoded protein: CASSATSTDTQYF.

This chain uses TRBV24-1 with TRBJ2-1, with 11 bases that match TRBD1. V trimming: 3 bases; J trimming: 7 bases; junction bases outside the gene matches: 7. Germline-derived CDR1 and CDR2 are KGHDR and SFDVKD. This CDR3 comprises 16 residues. Here the CDR3 reads CATSDIGQGAGNEQFF. As DNA, the CDR3 is TGTGCCACCAGTGATATTGGACAGGGGGCGGGTAATGAGCAGTTCTTC.

The sample holds a few counts of this clone. The V gene is TRBV11-2, the J gene TRBJ1-1; no reliable D call. This CDR3 has 13 amino acids. Trimming shortened V by 3 bases and J by 10 bases, and 15 bases separated the two germline ends. Germline V lookup: CDR1 SGHAT, CDR2 FQNNGV. CDR3 protein: CASSFSPELGAFF. In DNA, the CDR3 is TGTGCCAGCAGCTTTTCTCCGGAGTTGGGAGCTTTCTTT.

The rearrangement links TRBV27 to TRBJ1-6, with D maybe TRBD1 (5 bases). The CDR3 covers 12 residues. Trimming cost V 6 bases and J 6 bases, with 6 bases left between them. CDR1 MNHEY and CDR2 SMNVEV come from the germline V gene (reference sequence). CDR3 amino acids: CASRGTNSPLHF. The CDR3 coding sequence is TGTGCCAGCAGGGGGACTAATTCACCCCTCCACTTT.

This clone has just a few counts. The chain links TRBV7-8 to TRBJ2-1; D not certain. The CDR3 is 12 residues long. Germline assignment: CDR1 SGHVS and CDR2 FQNEAQ. Trimming removed 6 bases at V and 3 bases at J, with 6 bases between. CDR3 loop: CASRQVYNEQFF. The CDR3 DNA is TGTGCCAGCAGACAAGTCTACAATGAGCAGTTCTTC.

The V gene is TRBV12-3 or TRBV12-4, the J gene TRBJ2-2; D possibly corresponds to TRBD1 (5 bases). V was pared by 6 bases and J by 6 bases, with 8 bases between. The CDR3 extends over 12 amino acids. CDR3 DNA: TGTGCCAGCAGGCTGACAGCCGGGGAGCTGTTTTTT. It encodes CASRLTAGELFF.

J is TRBJ2-1 and V is TRBV7-2; D gene uncertain. The germline V gene has CDR1 SGHTA and CDR2 FQGNSA. The CDR3 extends over 15 amino acids. The V end lost 3 bases, the J end lost 4 bases, and 13 bases lay between the germline ends. CDR3 protein: CASSFRLGGYNEQFF. CDR3 nucleotides: TGTGCCAGCAGCTTCAGACTGGGTGGATACAATGAGCAGTTCTTC.

This clone showed up just a few times. V gene TRBV5-1 combines with J gene TRBJ2-4, with 7 bases that match TRBD1. CDR3 length: 15 amino acids. The junction had 6 bases not matched to a gene; V was cut back by 0 bases and J by 6 bases. In germline, CDR1 is SGHRS, CDR2 YFSETQ. CDR3 sequence: CASSLATGLSNIQYF. DNA for the CDR3: TGCGCCAGCAGCTTGGCGACAGGGCTGTCAAACATTCAGTACTTC.

This rearrangement joins TRBV20-1 to TRBJ2-7; D is ambiguous. Trimming took off 5 bases at V and 2 bases at J, with 7 bases between the two ends. Germline CDR1 DFQATT, CDR2 SNEGSKA (reference sequence). The CDR3 totals 11 residues. This chain's CDR3 is CSAEVPYEQYF. The CDR3 DNA sequence: TGCAGTGCTGAGGTCCCCTACGAGCAGTACTTC.